The entry that follows covers one T cell receptor (beta chain) sequence. The CDR3 consists of 16 residues. The V gene end was trimmed by 0 bases and the J gene end by 4 bases; junction bases not matched to a gene: 4. Germline V gene lookup returns CDR1 SQVTM and CDR2 ANQGSEA. The sample belongs to a study of cytomegalovirus exposure and HLA in healthy donors. The study ran its PCR with 60 Vbeta and 13 Jbeta primers. Sequencing used immunoSEQ multiplex PCR; TCRdb keeps in-frame clones, though not all of them. The profile shows over 150,000 clones, 55% to 80% of them singletons. The chain employs TRBV29-1 and TRBJ2-7, with 15 bases that match TRBD2. The TCR sequence derives from a woman aged 18 to 35 in good health and CMV-seropositive. Sequencing was performed on PBMCs. CDR3 residues: CSVEDRGTSGRYEQYF. In DNA, the CDR3 is TGCAGCGTTGAAGATCGGGGGACTAGCGGGAGGTACGAGCAGTACTTC.